This T cell receptor beta chain comes out of a study of Ad26.COV2.S vaccination and SARS-CoV-2 variants. Sample treatment: 15 to 20 received Ad26.COV2.S at low or high dose, single or two shots; roughly 5 received placebo; per-sample allocation not given. Material that was analyzed had been drawn on day 63 after the first vaccine or placebo injection. Boston hosted the donor, who was an adult aged 18-55 years. Germline CDR1 SGHTA, CDR2 FQGNSA. V dropped 9 bases and J dropped 5 bases, with 14 bases sitting between them. The length of the CDR3 is 12 residues. Study-level findings and limits: Vaccine recipients and placebo recipients showed similar non-spike TCR breadth. Placebo recipients had lower spike-specific TCR breadth than vaccine recipients.

As concerns this clone: Its antigen remains unidentified.

This table comes from immunoSEQ multiplex PCR, and its TCRdb copy is limited to in-frame clones, with some not included. The table includes about 480,000 clones, around 88% detected once. The source of this sequence is a person between 18 and 65 years old who received the Ad26.COV2.S COVID-19 vaccine or a placebo. The genes are TRBV7-2 and TRBJ2-7; D ambiguous. The sequencing here drew on peripheral blood, taken in a trial of Ad26.COV2.S vaccine versus placebo. CDR3 region: CASDTGLNEQYF. The CDR3 region has the DNA TGTGCCAGTGACACGGGCTTAAACGAGCAGTACTTC.